Sequencing of this T cell receptor beta chain was carried out in a study of blood T cell repertoires in COVID-19 (dated by TCRdb to the early 2020s). Concerning the study at large: Collaborator samples came from the United States, Italy and Spain and covered acute and convalescent phases of COVID-19. Subjects who had been exposed to COVID-19, were actively infected with it, or had recovered from it provided the deeply sampled blood TCRbeta repertoires that made up the dataset. Samples were obtained from the ongoing ImmuneRACE study (first 160 participants) and from 1,254 subjects provided by 6 global collaborators. The prospective study material was composed of cDNA or gDNA derived from T cells, B-cell-depleted T cells, or PBMCs. Where HLA class I and class II types were available, the types were taken from metadata supplied by the sample provider, not from assay-based typing. A de-identified subject ID, COVID-19 status, age in years and sex were almost always included in the sample metadata. The repertoires were released in a freely available public database meant as a resource for research on the immune response to SARS-CoV-2. What the study reported, not specific to this receptor: Clinical and demographic metadata were provided uncurated, with the amount varying by source and participant.

Participants in the prospective study were enrolled through a virtual design, were aged about 18 to 100 years, and lived in about two dozen United States geographic areas. In the prospective study, cohorts were assigned on the basis of participant-reported clinical history obtained from a screening survey and a study questionnaire. Recovered participants in ImmuneRACE Cohort 3 were defined as having two consecutive negative NP/OP PCR tests, clearance from a healthcare professional, or resolution of symptoms. Each participant in the prospective study had whole blood, serum and a nasopharyngeal or oropharyngeal swab collected by mobile phlebotomists. Participants in the prospective study had the option to provide additional blood draws and questionnaires over a 2-month period. Prospective study blood samples were shipped either frozen or at room temperature before DNA extraction. V is reduced by 1 base and J by 1 base, leaving a spacing of 4 bases between them. CDR3 length: 12 amino acids, cysteine to phenylalanine. Only the CDR3 part of the read is kept: 36 bases, read in frame from the first base. CDR1 and CDR2, looked up from the germline V gene (reference sequence), are GTSNPN and SVGIG.

TCRbeta CDR3 regions were amplified from genomic DNA using the immunoSEQ Assay, a bias-controlled multiplex PCR. Turning to the authors' computational methods: The number of nucleated cells in each sample was estimated by amplification of reference gene primers within the assay. To quantify the absolute abundance of each unique TCRbeta CDR3 rearrangement, sequence reads were collapsed and filtered. For each sample, productive Simpson clonality was calculated by taking the square root of Simpson's diversity index across productive rearrangements. TCRdb mirrors the immuneACCESS table, restricted to in-frame sequences. Some clones are absent from its copies; in checked studies, under half trace to an unresolved V gene, and the reason for the others is unknown. Clonal size and the V and J genes are those of that table, whereas D and trimming came from the DNA. The sample yields 250,000 to 350,000 clones; 88% were counted once. The ten largest account for about 3% of the sample.

A single count supports this clone. The antigen it recognizes is unknown. Base qualities are not recorded, but no much larger clone differs from it by a single base. The clonotype originates from a woman aged 50 to 65 who had recovered from COVID-19. Sequenced sample: PBMCs or T cells enriched from blood (not recorded which). The chain couples TRBV30 to TRBJ1-1; no D segment can be confidently identified. In nucleotides, the sequence is TGTGCCTGGAGTGGGGCGAACACTGAAGCTTTCTTT. The encoded protein is CAWSGANTEAFF. Joined to the reference TRBV30 and TRBJ1-1 proteins, this CDR3 gives the full variable domain: SQTIHQWPATLVQPVGSPLSLECTVEGTSNPNLYWYRQAAGRGLQLLFYSVGIGQISSEVPQNLSASRPQDRQFILSSKKLLLSDSGFYLCAWSGANTEAFFGQGTRLTVV.